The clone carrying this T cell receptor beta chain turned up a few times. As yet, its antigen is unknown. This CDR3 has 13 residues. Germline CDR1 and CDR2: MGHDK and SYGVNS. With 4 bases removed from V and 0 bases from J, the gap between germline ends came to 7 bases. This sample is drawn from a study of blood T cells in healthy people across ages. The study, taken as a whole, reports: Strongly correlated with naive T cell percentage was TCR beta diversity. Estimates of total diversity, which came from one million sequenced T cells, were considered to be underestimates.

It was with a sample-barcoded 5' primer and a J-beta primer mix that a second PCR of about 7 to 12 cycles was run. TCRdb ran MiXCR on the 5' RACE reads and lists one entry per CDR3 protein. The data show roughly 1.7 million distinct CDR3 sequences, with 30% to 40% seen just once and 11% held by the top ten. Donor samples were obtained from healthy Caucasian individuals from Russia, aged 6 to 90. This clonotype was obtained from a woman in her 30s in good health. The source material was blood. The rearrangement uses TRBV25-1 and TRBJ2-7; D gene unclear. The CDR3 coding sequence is TGTGCCAGCAGTGTCATAAGCTCCTACGAGCAGTACTTC. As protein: CASSVISSYEQYF.